This TCR beta chain was identified in a study of blood T cell repertoires in COVID-19. The CDR3 has 17 amino acids. Germline V CDR1 and CDR2: SGDLS, YYNGEE. After removal of 3 bases from V and 3 bases from J, the junction contained 11 bases not matched to a gene. Data came from immunoSEQ multiplex PCR; TCRdb stores just in-frame clones and leaves some out. The data show fewer than 300,000 clones, around 89% seen once. The TCR sequence derives from a young man with acute or convalescent COVID-19. This chain links TRBV9 with TRBJ2-1; 8 bases are shared with TRBD2. The sequenced material came from peripheral blood. The CDR3 sequence: CASSARVAGIGYNEQFF. Written as DNA, the CDR3 is TGTGCCAGCAGCGCCCGGGTAGCGGGAATAGGCTACAATGAGCAGTTCTTC.